This T cell receptor (beta chain) stems from a study of monozygotic twins with cystic fibrosis. General study findings and limits: J usage was most co-twin-similar in 8 of 16 pairs, V in 13.

With respect to this clone: As yet, its antigen is unknown.

Produced via immunoSEQ multiplex PCR; TCRdb's table is partial and in-frame only. The table records approximately 34,000 clones, 75% to 90% of them present only once. After removal of 0 bases from V and 4 bases from J, the junction contained 4 bases not matched to a gene. The V gene's germline CDR1 is SGHDT and CDR2 YYEEEE. The CDR3 consists of 15 residues. The sequencing sample was made of blood. V usage is TRBV5-6 and J usage is TRBJ2-5, with 9 bases lining up with TRBD2. The sequence derives from a girl aged 2 to 9 with cystic fibrosis. The CDR3 nucleotides read TGTGCCAGCAGCTTGGTGGGGGGACTAGCAGAGACCCAGTACTTC. Its translation: CASSLVGGLAETQYF.